The 15 T cell receptor beta chains listed next were all sequenced from one sample in a study of T-cell reconstitution after alpha-beta-depleted transplantation in children (dated by TCRdb to the mid-2010s). Preparation of the library involved PCR. Instrument on record: Illumina HiSeq 2500. To normalize quantification of the TCRbeta repertoire, the TCR libraries were built with molecular barcoding that relied on unique molecular identifiers. TCRdb trimmed public reads at Q25 via fastp, called clones via MiXCR and kept in-frame beta chains. Rows merge per CDR3 protein into single entries with the most common DNA and genes. A total of 200,000 to 250,000 distinct CDR3 sequences appear in this sample, roughly a quarter of them only once. The top ten hold 4.8% of the sample. According to the study, the label for this sample's treatment or condition signals: allogeneic hematopoietic cell transplantation with graft depleted of TCRalphabeta T cells and CD19 B cells.

The sample here was PBMCs, mostly from graft donor cells, taken 360 days after TCRalphabeta/CD19-depleted stem cell transplant. The receptors originated from a female patient aged 2 to 10 who had a stem cell transplant for congenital amegakaryocytic thrombocytopenia, so the T cells may come from the graft donor.

This clonotype occurred a few times. The chain employs TRBV6-1 and TRBJ1-2; TRBD1 might be the D (5 bases). The ends were cut back, 6 bases at V and 2 bases at J, with 16 bases in the middle. The CDR3 length is 15 residues. Germline V gives CDR1 MNHNS, CDR2 SASEGT. In nucleotides, the CDR3 is TGTGCCAGCAGACCGCCGGACACGGCAAACTATGGCTACACCTTC. This translates into CASRPPDTANYGYTF.

This chain uses TRBV4-1 with TRBJ2-2; D is undetermined. V lost 0 bases and J lost 0, with 2 bases in between. There are 14 residues in the CDR3. CDR1 MGHRA and CDR2 YSYEKL come from the germline V gene. The DNA of the CDR3 is TGCGCCAGCAGCCAAGATGCGAACACCGGGGAGCTGTTTTTT. Translation: CASSQDANTGELFF.

V usage is TRBV4-1 and J usage is TRBJ2-1; D possibly corresponds to TRBD1 (6 bases). V was trimmed by 0 bases and J by 15 bases, leaving 15 bases between them. Germline V gives CDR1 MGHRA, CDR2 YSYEKL. This CDR3 spans 13 amino acids. CDR3 loop: CASSQESGTTPFF. In nucleotides, the CDR3 is TGCGCCAGCAGCCAAGAATCCGGGACAACCCCGTTCTTC.

The genes are TRBV6-1 and TRBJ1-4; 7 bases match TRBD1. V lost 6 bases, J lost 2 bases, and 6 bases stayed unmatched. The germline V gene has CDR1 MNHNS and CDR2 SASEGT. The CDR3 spans 15 residues. The CDR3 loop reads CASRDTGATNEKLFF. Here the CDR3 DNA reads TGTGCCAGCAGAGATACAGGGGCGACTAATGAAAAACTGTTTTTT.

This clonotype was observed a few times. The chain uses TRBV30 and TRBJ1-5, with D unclear. Looked up from germline, CDR1 is GTSNPN and CDR2 is SVGIG (reference sequence). Trimming pared 1 base from V and 2 bases from J, leaving 9 bases between. The CDR3 length is 14 residues. The CDR3 is CAWSATRGNQPQHF. The CDR3 DNA sequence: TGTGCCTGGAGTGCGACACGGGGCAATCAGCCCCAGCATTTT.

This sequence joins TRBV6-2 or TRBV6-3 and TRBJ2-1; the match to TRBD1 covers 8 bases. The ends lost 8 bases at V and 9 bases at J; junction bases unmatched: 9. Germline V CDR1 and CDR2: MNHEY, SVGEGT. CDR3 size: 13 residues. The DNA of the CDR3 is TGTGCCAGCTACGGACAGGGCATCTCTGAGCAGTTCTTC. The encoded protein is CASYGQGISEQFF.

This clonotype was seen ten or more times. This sequence joins TRBV2 and TRBJ2-5; possible D gene TRBD2, 5 bases. The V end lost 2 bases, the J end lost 3 bases, and 10 bases lay between the germline ends. The germline V gene has CDR1 SNHLY and CDR2 FYNNEI. The CDR3 sequence is 14 residues long. The CDR3 loop is CASSELRREETQYF. CDR3 DNA: TGTGCCAGCAGTGAACTCCGGCGGGAAGAGACCCAGTACTTC.

The chain employs TRBV5-4 and TRBJ2-2; 8 nucleotides line up with TRBD1. The V segment lost 4 bases and the J segment 5 bases; nucleotides outside the gene matches: 7. Germline V CDR1 and CDR2: SGHNT, YYREEE (reference sequence). The CDR3 contains 15 residues. The DNA for the CDR3 is TGTGCCAGCAGCCTAAAGACAGGGGTGACCGGGGAGCTGTTTTTT. As protein: CASSLKTGVTGELFF.

This clonotype turned up a few times. This chain connects TRBV7-8 to TRBJ2-1, with 10 bases lining up with TRBD2. CDR1 and CDR2 from the germline V gene are SGHVS and FQNEAQ. The CDR3 runs 15 residues. Trimming removed 6 bases from V and 6 bases from J; junction bases left unmatched: 8. As DNA, the CDR3 is TGTGCCAGCAGTTACGGACTAGCGGCACCCAATGAGCAGTTCTTC. Amino acids: CASSYGLAAPNEQFF.

This clonotype has more than one count but fewer than ten. The chain joins TRBV7-8 to TRBJ2-1; 9 nucleotides align to TRBD2. Unmatched junction bases numbered 5, after V lost 6 bases and J lost 8 bases. In germline, CDR1 is SGHVS, CDR2 FQNEAQ. The CDR3 extends over 13 amino acids. The CDR3 DNA is TGTGCCAGCAGAAAGCGGGGGGTGGATGAGCAGTTCTTC. Translating gives CASRKRGVDEQFF.

V and J are TRBV6-1 and TRBJ2-5; D is perhaps TRBD2 (5 bases). The germline CDR1 and CDR2 sequences are MNHNS and SASEGT. This CDR3 has 14 residues. Between the trimmed V and J ends, which lost 3 bases and 4 bases, there was a span of 12 bases. CDR3 nucleotide sequence: TGTGCCAGCAGTGATTTTGGGAGCGGAGAGACCCAGTACTTC. Residues: CASSDFGSGETQYF.

This clonotype was detected ten times or more. This chain links TRBV20-1 with TRBJ2-3; D unresolved. Per germline, CDR1 DFQATT and CDR2 SNEGSKA (reference sequence). The CDR3 loop spans 16 amino acids. The V end lost 3 bases, the J end lost 5 bases, and 21 bases lay between the germline ends. CDR3 coding DNA: TGCAGTGCTAGTTTGGGGTTGCAGTCTTTTCTAGATACGCAGTATTTT. Translation gives CSASLGLQSFLDTQYF.

The V call is TRBV10-3, the J call TRBJ2-2; a possible D gene is TRBD2 (6 bases). The germline gives CDR1 ENHRY, CDR2 SYGVKD. V lost 5 bases, J lost 8 bases, and 15 bases lay in between. The CDR3 runs 14 residues. DNA of the CDR3: TGTGCCATCAGTTCGCCGAGAGGACTAGGGGAGCTGTTTTTT. It is translated as CAISSPRGLGELFF.

V gene TRBV12-3 or TRBV12-4 combines with J gene TRBJ1-3, with D possibly TRBD1 on 5 matching bases. The germline V and J ends were trimmed by 0 bases and 0 bases, with 18 bases remaining between them. This CDR3 contains 19 residues. The CDR3 DNA reads as TGTGCCAGCAGTTTAGCAGGCCCAAGACAGTCCGACTCTGGAAACACCATATATTTT. Translated, it gives CASSLAGPRQSDSGNTIYF.

This clonotype was counted only a few times. DNA of the CDR3: TGTGCCAGCAGTTTACTAGGGGCCCAGTACTTC. Its translation is CASSLLGAQYF. This chain connects TRBV12-3 or TRBV12-4 to TRBJ2-5; D may be TRBD1 (5 bases). CDR3 length: 11 amino acids. Trimming left V 2 bases short and J 9 bases short, with 7 bases between.